This T cell receptor (beta chain) was profiled in a study of shared clonotypes between healthy human individuals. Broader study findings: Some naive CD4 clonotypes, roughly 4.5%, turned up in common across several donors.

Sequencing used immunoSEQ multiplex PCR; TCRdb keeps in-frame clones, though not all of them. This sample has millions of clones, with about 95% found just once. CD45RO-negative, CCR7-positively selected cells formed the naive CD8 fraction, excluding terminally differentiated effector memory CD45RA+ cells. As for this clone: Its antigen is unknown.

This CDR3 spans 14 amino acids. V shed 4 bases and J 2 bases; nucleotides not matched to a gene: 6. CDR1 is SGHNT, CDR2 YYREEE, per germline (reference sequence). V usage is TRBV5-4 and J usage is TRBJ2-7; 7 bases fit TRBD1. This sequence was found in a man younger than 35 in good health. The sequenced sample was naive CD8+ T cells sorted from blood. CDR3 sequence: CASSLTGPTYEQYF. The CDR3 coding sequence is TGTGCCAGCAGCCTGACAGGGCCCACCTACGAGCAGTACTTC.